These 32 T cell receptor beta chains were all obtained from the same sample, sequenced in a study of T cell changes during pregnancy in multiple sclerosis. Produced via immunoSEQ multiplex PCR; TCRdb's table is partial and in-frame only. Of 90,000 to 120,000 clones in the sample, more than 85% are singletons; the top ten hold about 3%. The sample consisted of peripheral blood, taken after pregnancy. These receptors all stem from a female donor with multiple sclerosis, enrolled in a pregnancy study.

The CDR3 loop is CASSQVGGVQETQYF. The CDR3 DNA follows: TGCGCCAGCAGCCAAGTTGGGGGGGTACAAGAGACCCAGTACTTC. The chain has TRBV4-1 and TRBJ2-5; 7 bases fit TRBD2. V lost 1 base to trimming and J lost 2 bases; unmatched junction nucleotides: 4. The germline CDR1 and CDR2 sequences are MGHRA and YSYEKL. CDR3 length: 15 residues.

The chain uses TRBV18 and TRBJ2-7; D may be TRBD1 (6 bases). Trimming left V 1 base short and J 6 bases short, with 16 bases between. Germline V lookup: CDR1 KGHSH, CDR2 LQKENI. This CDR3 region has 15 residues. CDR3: CASSPRQGQIGEQYF. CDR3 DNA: TGTGCCAGCTCACCACGCCAAGGACAGATCGGCGAGCAGTACTTC.

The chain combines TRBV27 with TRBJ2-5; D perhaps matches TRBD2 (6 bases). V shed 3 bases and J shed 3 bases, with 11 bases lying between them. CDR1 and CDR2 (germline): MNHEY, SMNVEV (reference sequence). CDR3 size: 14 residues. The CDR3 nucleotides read TGTGCCAGCAGTTTCTTAGCGGATAAAGAGACCCAGTACTTC. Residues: CASSFLADKETQYF.

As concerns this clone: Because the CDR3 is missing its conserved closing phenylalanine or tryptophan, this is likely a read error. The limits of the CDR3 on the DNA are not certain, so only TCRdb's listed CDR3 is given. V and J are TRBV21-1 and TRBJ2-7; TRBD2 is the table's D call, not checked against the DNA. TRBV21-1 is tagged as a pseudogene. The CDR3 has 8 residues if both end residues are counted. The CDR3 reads CASSKASP.

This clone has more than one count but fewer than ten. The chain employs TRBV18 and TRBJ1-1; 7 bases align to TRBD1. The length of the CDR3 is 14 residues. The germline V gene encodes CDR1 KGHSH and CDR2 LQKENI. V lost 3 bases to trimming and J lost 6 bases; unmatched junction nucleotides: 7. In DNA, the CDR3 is TGTGCCAGCTCACCCAACAGGGGCGGGCCTGAAGCTTTCTTT. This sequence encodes CASSPNRGGPEAFF. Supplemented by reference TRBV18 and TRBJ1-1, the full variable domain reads NAGVMQNPRHLVRRRGQEARLRCSPMKGHSHVYWYRQLPEEGLKFMVYLQKENIIDESGMPKERFSAEFPKEGPSILRIQQVVRGDSAAYFCASSPNRGGPEAFFGQGTRLTVV.

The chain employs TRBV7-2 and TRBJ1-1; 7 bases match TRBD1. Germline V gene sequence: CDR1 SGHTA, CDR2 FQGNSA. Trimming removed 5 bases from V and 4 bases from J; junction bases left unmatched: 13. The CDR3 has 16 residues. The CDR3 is CASSVRGGARVTEAFF. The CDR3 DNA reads TGTGCCAGCAGCGTGCGAGGGGGCGCGAGGGTCACTGAAGCTTTCTTT.

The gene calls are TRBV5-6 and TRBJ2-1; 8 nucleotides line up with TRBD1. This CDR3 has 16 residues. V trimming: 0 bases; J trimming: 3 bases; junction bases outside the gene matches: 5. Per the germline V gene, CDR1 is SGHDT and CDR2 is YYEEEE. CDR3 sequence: CASSLELTGGYNEQFF. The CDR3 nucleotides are TGTGCCAGCAGCTTGGAACTCACAGGGGGCTACAATGAGCAGTTCTTC. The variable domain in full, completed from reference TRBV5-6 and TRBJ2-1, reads DAGVTQSPTHLIKTRGQQVTLRCSPKSGHDTVSWYQQALGQGPQFIFQYYEEEERQRGNFPDRFSGHQFPNYSSELNVNALLLGDSALYLCASSLELTGGYNEQFFGPGTRLTVL.

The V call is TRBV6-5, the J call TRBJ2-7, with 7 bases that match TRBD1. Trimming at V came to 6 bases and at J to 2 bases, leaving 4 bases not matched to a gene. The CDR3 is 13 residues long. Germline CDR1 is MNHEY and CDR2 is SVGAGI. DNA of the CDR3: TGTGCCAGCAGCCTACAGGGGACCTACGAGCAGTACTTC. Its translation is CASSLQGTYEQYF.

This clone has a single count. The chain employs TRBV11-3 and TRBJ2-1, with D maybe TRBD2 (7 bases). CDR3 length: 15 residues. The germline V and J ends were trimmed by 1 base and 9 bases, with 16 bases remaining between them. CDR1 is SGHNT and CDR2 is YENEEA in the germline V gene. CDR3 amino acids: CASSLGGGGQIEQFF. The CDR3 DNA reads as TGTGCCAGCAGCTTAGGAGGGGGGGGCCAGATTGAGCAGTTCTTC.

CDR3 nucleotides: TGCAGTGCTGAGACAGGAGAGACCCAGTACTTC. Amino acid sequence: CSAETGETQYF. The chain has TRBV20-1 and TRBJ2-5, with D perhaps matching TRBD1 (6 bases). Looked up from germline, CDR1 is DFQATT and CDR2 is SNEGSKA (reference sequence). Trimming removed 5 bases from V and 4 bases from J, with 8 bases in between. CDR3 length equals 11 residues.

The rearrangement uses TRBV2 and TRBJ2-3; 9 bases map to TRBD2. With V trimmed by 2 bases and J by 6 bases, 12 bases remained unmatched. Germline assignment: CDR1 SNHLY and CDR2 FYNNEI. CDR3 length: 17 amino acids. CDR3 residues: CASSERGWRGGEDTQYF. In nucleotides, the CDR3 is TGTGCCAGCAGTGAAAGAGGATGGCGGGGGGGGGAGGATACGCAGTATTTT.

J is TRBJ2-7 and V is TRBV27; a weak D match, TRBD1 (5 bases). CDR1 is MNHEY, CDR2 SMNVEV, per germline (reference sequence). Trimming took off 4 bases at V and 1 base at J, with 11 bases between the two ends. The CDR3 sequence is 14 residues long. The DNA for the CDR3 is TGTGCCAGCAGTTCCCGGACAATTTCCTACGAGCAGTACTTC. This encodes CASSSRTISYEQYF.

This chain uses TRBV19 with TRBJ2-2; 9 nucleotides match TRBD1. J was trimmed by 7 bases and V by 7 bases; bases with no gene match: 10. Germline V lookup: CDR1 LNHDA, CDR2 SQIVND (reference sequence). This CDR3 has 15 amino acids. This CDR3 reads CASMRGQGGVGELFF. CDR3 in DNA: TGTGCCAGTATGAGGGGACAGGGAGGTGTCGGGGAGCTGTTTTTT.

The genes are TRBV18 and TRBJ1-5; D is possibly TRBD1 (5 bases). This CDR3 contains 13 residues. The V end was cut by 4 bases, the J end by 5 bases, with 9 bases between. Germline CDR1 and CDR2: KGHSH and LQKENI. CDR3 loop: CASSQTVYQPQHF. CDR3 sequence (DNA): TGTGCCAGCTCACAGACAGTTTATCAGCCCCAGCATTTT.

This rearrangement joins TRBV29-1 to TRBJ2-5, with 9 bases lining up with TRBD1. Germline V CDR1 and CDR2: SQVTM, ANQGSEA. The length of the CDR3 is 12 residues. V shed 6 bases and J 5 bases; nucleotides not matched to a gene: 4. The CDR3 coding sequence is TGCAGCGTGGGTGGACAGGGGGAGACCCAGTACTTC. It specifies CSVGGQGETQYF.

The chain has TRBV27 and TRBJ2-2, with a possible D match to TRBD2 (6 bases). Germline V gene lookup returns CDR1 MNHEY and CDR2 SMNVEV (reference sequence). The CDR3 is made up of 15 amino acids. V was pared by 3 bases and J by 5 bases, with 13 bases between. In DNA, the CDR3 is TGTGCCAGCAGTTTTGCGGGGCGATTGACCGGGGAGCTGTTTTTT. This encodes CASSFAGRLTGELFF.

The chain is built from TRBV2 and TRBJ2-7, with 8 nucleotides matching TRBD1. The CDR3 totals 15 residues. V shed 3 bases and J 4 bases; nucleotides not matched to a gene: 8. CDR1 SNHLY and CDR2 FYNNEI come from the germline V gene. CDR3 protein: CASSDRDRILYEQYF. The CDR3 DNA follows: TGTGCCAGCAGTGACCGGGACAGGATTTTGTACGAGCAGTACTTC.

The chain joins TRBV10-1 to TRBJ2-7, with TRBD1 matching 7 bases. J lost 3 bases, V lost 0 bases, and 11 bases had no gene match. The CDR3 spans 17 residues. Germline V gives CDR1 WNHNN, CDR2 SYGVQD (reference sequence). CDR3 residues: CASSESGTDWFHYEQYF. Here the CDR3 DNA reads TGCGCCAGCAGTGAGTCGGGGACAGACTGGTTTCACTACGAGCAGTACTTC.

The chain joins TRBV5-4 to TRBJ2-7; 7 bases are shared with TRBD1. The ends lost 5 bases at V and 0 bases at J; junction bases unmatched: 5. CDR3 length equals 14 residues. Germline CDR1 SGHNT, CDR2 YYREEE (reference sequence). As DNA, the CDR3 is TGTGCCAGCAGTACTAACAGGGGCTCCTACGAGCAGTACTTC. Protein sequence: CASSTNRGSYEQYF.

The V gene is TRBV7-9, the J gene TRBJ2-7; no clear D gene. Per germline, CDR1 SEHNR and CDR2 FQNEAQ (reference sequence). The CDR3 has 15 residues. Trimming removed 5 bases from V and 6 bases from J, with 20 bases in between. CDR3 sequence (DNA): TGTGCCAGCAGCCTCACCCGCTTCGAGCCCCGCGAGCAGTACTTC. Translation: CASSLTRFEPREQYF.

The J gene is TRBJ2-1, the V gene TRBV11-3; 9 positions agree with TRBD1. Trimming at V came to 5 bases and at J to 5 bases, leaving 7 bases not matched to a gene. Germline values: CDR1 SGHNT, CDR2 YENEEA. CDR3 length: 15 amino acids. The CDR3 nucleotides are TGTGCCAGCAGCAAAGCCCGGGACAGGGACAATGAGCAGTTCTTC. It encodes CASSKARDRDNEQFF.

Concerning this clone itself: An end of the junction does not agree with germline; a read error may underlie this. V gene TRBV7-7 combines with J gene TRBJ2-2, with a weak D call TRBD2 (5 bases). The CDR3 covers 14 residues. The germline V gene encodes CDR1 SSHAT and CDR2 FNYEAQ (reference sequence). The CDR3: CASSMFGDTGELFF. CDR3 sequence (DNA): TGTGCTAGCAGCATGTTCGGGGACACCGGGGAGCTGTTTTTT. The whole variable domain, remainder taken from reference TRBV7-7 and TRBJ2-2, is GAGVSQSPRYKVTKRGQDVTLRCDPISSHATLYWYQQALGQGPEFLTYFNYEAQPDKSGLPSDRFSAERPEGSISTLTIQRTEQRDSAMYRCASSMFGDTGELFFGEGSRLTVL.

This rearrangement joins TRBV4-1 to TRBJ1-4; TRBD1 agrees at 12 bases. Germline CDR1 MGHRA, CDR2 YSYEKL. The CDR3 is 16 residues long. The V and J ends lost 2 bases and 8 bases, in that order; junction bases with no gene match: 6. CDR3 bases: TGCGCCAGCAGCCAATTCCCCGGGACAGGGGGCGAAAAACTGTTTTTT. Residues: CASSQFPGTGGEKLFF.

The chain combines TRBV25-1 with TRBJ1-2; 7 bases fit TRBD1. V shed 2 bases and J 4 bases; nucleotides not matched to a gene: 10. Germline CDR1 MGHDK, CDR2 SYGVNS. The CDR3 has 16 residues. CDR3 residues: CASSEPDTGQIYGYTF. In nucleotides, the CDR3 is TGTGCCAGCAGTGAACCTGACACGGGACAGATCTATGGCTACACCTTC.

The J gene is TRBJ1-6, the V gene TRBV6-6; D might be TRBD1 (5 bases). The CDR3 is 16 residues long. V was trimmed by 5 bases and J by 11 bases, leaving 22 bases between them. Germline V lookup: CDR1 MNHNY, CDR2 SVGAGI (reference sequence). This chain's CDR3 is CASSGRVVGISTPLHF. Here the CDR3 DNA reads TGTGCCAGCAGTGGCAGGGTAGTTGGGATTAGTACACCCCTCCACTTT.

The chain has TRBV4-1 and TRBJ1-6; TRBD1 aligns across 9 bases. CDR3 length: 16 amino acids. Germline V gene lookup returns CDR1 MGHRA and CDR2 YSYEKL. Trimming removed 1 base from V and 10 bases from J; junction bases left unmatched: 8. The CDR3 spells CASSQGRQGVFSPLHF. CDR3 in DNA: TGCGCCAGCAGCCAAGGTAGACAGGGGGTATTCTCACCCCTCCACTTT.

The chain's CDR3 is CATSSSLGVGEKLFF. The CDR3 DNA is TGTGCCACCAGCAGTTCCCTAGGGGTGGGAGAAAAACTGTTTTTT. This chain links TRBV15 with TRBJ1-4; perhaps TRBD1 as D (5 bases). Trimming took 3 bases from V and 8 from J, leaving 16 bases between them. The CDR3 length is 15 residues. The V gene's germline CDR1 is LNHNV and CDR2 YYDKDF (reference sequence). The full variable domain, with the rest looked up from reference TRBV15 and TRBJ1-4, is DAMVIQNPRYQVTQFGKPVTLSCSQTLNHNVMYWYQQKSSQAPKLLFHYYDKDFNNEADTPDNFQSRRPNTSFCFLDIRSPGLGDTAMYLCATSSSLGVGEKLFFGSGTQLSVL.

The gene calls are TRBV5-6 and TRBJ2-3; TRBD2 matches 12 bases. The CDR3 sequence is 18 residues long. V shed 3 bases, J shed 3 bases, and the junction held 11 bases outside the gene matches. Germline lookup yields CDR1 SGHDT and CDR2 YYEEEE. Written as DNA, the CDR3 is TGTGCCAGCAGCTCAATAAAAATGACTAGCGGGGGAACAGATACGCAGTATTTT. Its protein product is CASSSIKMTSGGTDTQYF.

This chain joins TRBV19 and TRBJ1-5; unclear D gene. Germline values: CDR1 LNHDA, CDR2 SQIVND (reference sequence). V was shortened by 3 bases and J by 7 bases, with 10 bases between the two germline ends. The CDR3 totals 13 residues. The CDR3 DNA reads TGTGCCAGTAGTATGAGAGGGAACCAGCCCCAGCATTTT. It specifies CASSMRGNQPQHF.

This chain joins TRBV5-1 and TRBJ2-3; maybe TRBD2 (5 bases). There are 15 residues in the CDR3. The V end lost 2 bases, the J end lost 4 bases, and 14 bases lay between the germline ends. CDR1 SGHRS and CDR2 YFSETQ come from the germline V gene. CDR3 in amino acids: CASSLEVGAADTQYF. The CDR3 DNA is TGCGCCAGCAGCTTAGAGGTGGGAGCGGCAGATACGCAGTATTTT.

The CDR3 DNA sequence: TGTGCCAGCAGCTTAGAGCCGGGGAACACTGAAGCTTTCTTT. It encodes CASSLEPGNTEAFF. The chain employs TRBV7-8 and TRBJ1-1; D is uncertain. The germline CDR1 and CDR2 sequences are SGHVS and FQNEAQ. The CDR3 runs to 14 residues. Trimming removed 1 base from V and 1 base from J, with 7 bases in between.

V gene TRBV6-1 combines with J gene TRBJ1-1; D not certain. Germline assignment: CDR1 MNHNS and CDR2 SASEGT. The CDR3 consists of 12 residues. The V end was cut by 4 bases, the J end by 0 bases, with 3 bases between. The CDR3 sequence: CASSAMNTEAFF. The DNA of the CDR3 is TGTGCCAGCAGTGCCATGAACACTGAAGCTTTCTTT.